Listed below are T cell receptor beta chains from one sample, sequenced in a study of T cell responses to AZD1222 COVID-19 vaccine. The repertoire was sequenced with immunoSEQ multiplex PCR; TCRdb's copy has only in-frame clones and lacks some. The data contain approximately 190,000 clones, roughly 92% of them singletons. Material: peripheral blood, obtained on day 0 of AZD1222 vaccination. The receptors stem from an adult in good health. Each CDR3 is given with its conserved first and last residue. The D gene is left open where the match is weak. Not all rows give a size; the values are once, few, many and, for expanded clones, a class.

CDR3	DNA	V	size	D	J
CASSPGIAGGQTQYF	TGTGCCAGCAGCCCCGGCATCGCGGGGGGACAGACCCAGTACTTC	TRBV5-4	NA	TRBD2	TRBJ2-5
CASGGQGNSPLHF	TGTGCCAGCGGGGGACAGGGAAATTCACCCCTCCACTTT	TRBV25-1	once	TRBD1	TRBJ1-6
CSASLGKGGNEQFF	TGCAGTGCTAGTTTGGGGAAGGGTGGCAATGAGCAGTTCTTC	TRBV20-1	NA	NA	TRBJ2-1
CASSPREGTNEKLFF	TGTGCCAGCAGCCCCCGGGAGGGGACTAATGAAAAACTGTTTTTT	TRBV3-1/TRBV3-2	NA	NA	TRBJ1-4
CASSWRQGANLNEKLFF	TGTGCCAGCAGCTGGAGACAGGGGGCCAACCTTAATGAAAAACTGTTTTTT	TRBV14	once	TRBD1	TRBJ1-4
CASSDRGYEQYF	TGTGCCAGCAGTGACAGGGGCTACGAGCAGTACTTC	TRBV2	NA	NA	TRBJ2-7
CASSYSTSEAFF	TGTGCCAGCAGTTACTCGACCTCTGAAGCTTTCTTT	TRBV6-5	NA	NA	TRBJ1-1
CASSLVRGNEQYF	TGCGCCAGCAGCTTGGTCAGGGGGAACGAGCAGTACTTC	TRBV5-1	NA	TRBD1	TRBJ2-7
CASTKVGTGGSGANVLTF	TGTGCCAGCACAAAGGTGGGGACAGGGGGCTCTGGGGCCAACGTCCTGACTTTC	TRBV5-4	once	TRBD1	TRBJ2-6
CASGFLYGTNQETQYF	TGTGCTAGTGGTTTTTTATATGGGACAAACCAAGAGACCCAGTACTTC	TRBV12-5	NA	NA	TRBJ2-5
CASTPKYSSHNQPQHF	TGTGCCAGTACCCCTAAATATTCCTCTCACAATCAGCCCCAGCATTTT	TRBV19	NA	NA	TRBJ1-5
CASSLSGDPGGGAIYNEQFF	TGTGCCAGCAGTTTATCGGGTGACCCCGGCGGGGGGGCCATATACAATGAGCAGTTCTTC	TRBV27	NA	TRBD2	TRBJ2-1
CASSYSPGVGGIFF	TGTGCCAGCAGTTACTCCCCCGGGGTGGGTGGGATTTTCTTT	TRBV6-5	once	NA	TRBJ1-1
CASRERGYEQFF	TGTGCCAGCAGGGAGCGGGGTTATGAGCAGTTCTTC	TRBV28	NA	TRBD2	TRBJ2-1